A selection of T cell receptor beta chains follows, all from one sample in a study of blood T cells in healthy people across ages. TCRdb ran MiXCR on the 5' RACE reads and lists one entry per CDR3 protein. The repertoire holds 1.5 million to 2 million distinct CDR3 sequences, roughly 27% seen once, with 7% to 9% in the top ten. Sequencing used blood. The receptors stem from a woman in her thirties in good health. Each CDR3 is given with its conserved first and last residue. Fields, in order: J gene, D gene, clone size, V gene, CDR3 DNA, CDR3 protein. The D gene is left open where the match is weak. Only part of the rows carry a size: once, few, many, or a class if the clone is expanded.

j_call: TRBJ2-7; d_call: NA; clone_size: many; v_call: TRBV12-3/TRBV12-4; cdr3_nt: TGTGCCAGCACCCTCGGTGGTGACTACGAGCAGTACTTC; cdr3_aa: CASTLGGDYEQYF
j_call: TRBJ2-5; d_call: NA; clone_size: NA; v_call: TRBV2; cdr3_nt: TGTGCCAGCGGGGTCGAAGCCTCGGGGTACTTC; cdr3_aa: CASGVEASGYF
j_call: TRBJ2-5; d_call: NA; clone_size: few; v_call: TRBV20-1; cdr3_nt: TGCAGTGCTAGAGTACCCCCCGGTGGGCAAGAGACCCAGTACTTC; cdr3_aa: CSARVPPGGQETQYF
j_call: TRBJ2-3; d_call: NA; clone_size: NA; v_call: TRBV4-1; cdr3_nt: TGCGCCAGCAGTTCCCGTCAAGTGTCCCAGGGTGGTGATACGCAGTATTTT; cdr3_aa: CASSSRQVSQGGDTQYF
j_call: TRBJ2-7; d_call: NA; clone_size: NA; v_call: TRBV7-2; cdr3_nt: TGTGCCAGCAGCTTAGCTGCATCCTCCAATCCCGAGCAGTACTTC; cdr3_aa: CASSLAASSNPEQYF
j_call: TRBJ1-2; d_call: NA; clone_size: few; v_call: TRBV14; cdr3_nt: TGTGCCAGCAGCCGTGACGAGGGGTATGGCTACACCTTC; cdr3_aa: CASSRDEGYGYTF
j_call: TRBJ1-3; d_call: NA; clone_size: once; v_call: TRBV11-2; cdr3_nt: TGTGCCAGCAGGATCGACAGCTTCTCAGGAGGAAACACCATATATTTT; cdr3_aa: CASRIDSFSGGNTIYF
j_call: TRBJ2-5; d_call: NA; clone_size: NA; v_call: TRBV2; cdr3_nt: TGTGCCGGCACCAGAGAGGGACGGGAACAAGAGACCCAGTACTTC; cdr3_aa: CAGTREGREQETQYF
j_call: TRBJ2-4; d_call: NA; clone_size: many; v_call: TRBV28; cdr3_nt: TGTGCCAGCAGCCCCACGGGCTCCAAAAACATTCAGTACTTC; cdr3_aa: CASSPTGSKNIQYF
j_call: TRBJ2-6; d_call: NA; clone_size: many; v_call: TRBV6-2/TRBV6-3; cdr3_nt: TGTGCCAGCAGCTCTAGAACTGGGGCCAACGTCCTGACTTTC; cdr3_aa: CASSSRTGANVLTF
j_call: TRBJ2-1; d_call: TRBD2; clone_size: many; v_call: TRBV20-1; cdr3_nt: TGCAGTGCTTATTCGGGACTAGCGAACAATGAGCAGTTCTTC; cdr3_aa: CSAYSGLANNEQFF
j_call: TRBJ1-2; d_call: NA; clone_size: few; v_call: TRBV3-1; cdr3_nt: TGTGCCAGCAGCCAAGACGGAACGGCCACCTATGGCTACACCTTC; cdr3_aa: CASSQDGTATYGYTF
j_call: TRBJ2-3; d_call: NA; clone_size: NA; v_call: TRBV29-1; cdr3_nt: TGCAGCGTTGAAGATGCGAGGGCACAATCACAGAATACGCAGTATTTT; cdr3_aa: CSVEDARAQSQNTQYF
j_call: TRBJ2-1; d_call: NA; clone_size: NA; v_call: TRBV7-2; cdr3_nt: TGTGCCAGCAGTCGCCCAACTAGGGATGGGCAGTTCTTC; cdr3_aa: CASSRPTRDGQFF
j_call: TRBJ1-3; d_call: NA; clone_size: many; v_call: TRBV7-6; cdr3_nt: TGTGCCAGCAGCTTAGGTGGAAACACCATATATTTT; cdr3_aa: CASSLGGNTIYF
j_call: TRBJ2-5; d_call: TRBD2; clone_size: once; v_call: TRBV7-2; cdr3_nt: TGTGCCAGCAGCTTAGGAGCGGGGGTTGGGGGAGAGACCCAGTACTTC; cdr3_aa: CASSLGAGVGGETQYF
j_call: TRBJ1-4; d_call: NA; clone_size: NA; v_call: TRBV5-5; cdr3_nt: TGTGCCAGCAGCTGGGATGGAGAAAAACTGTTTTTT; cdr3_aa: CASSWDGEKLFF
j_call: TRBJ2-3; d_call: NA; clone_size: few; v_call: TRBV29-1; cdr3_nt: TGCAGCGTTGAGGACGACGCACGAGATACGCAGTATTTT; cdr3_aa: CSVEDDARDTQYF
j_call: TRBJ1-2; d_call: NA; clone_size: many; v_call: TRBV6-5; cdr3_nt: TGTGCCAGCAGTTACTCTGACAGAAACTATGGCTACACCTTC; cdr3_aa: CASSYSDRNYGYTF
j_call: TRBJ1-2; d_call: TRBD1; clone_size: few; v_call: TRBV4-3; cdr3_nt: TGCGCCAGCAGCCAAGATGGACAGGGAAGGAGCGGCTACACCTTC; cdr3_aa: CASSQDGQGRSGYTF
j_call: TRBJ2-5; d_call: NA; clone_size: many; v_call: TRBV9; cdr3_nt: TGTGCCAGCAGCGTAGAGGCGAGAGGCGAGACCCAGTACTTC; cdr3_aa: CASSVEARGETQYF
j_call: TRBJ2-7; d_call: NA; clone_size: NA; v_call: TRBV11-2; cdr3_nt: TGTGCCAGCAGCTTAGTTGCGGACAGACTCTCCTACGAGCAGTACTTC; cdr3_aa: CASSLVADRLSYEQYF
j_call: TRBJ1-5; d_call: NA; clone_size: NA; v_call: TRBV30; cdr3_nt: TGTGCCTGGAGTGTAGGAGGATCCCGCAATCAGCCCCAGCATTTT; cdr3_aa: CAWSVGGSRNQPQHF
j_call: TRBJ1-1; d_call: NA; clone_size: few; v_call: TRBV29-1; cdr3_nt: TGCAGCGTTGAACATAACCCAAACACTGCAGCTTTCTTT; cdr3_aa: CSVEHNPNTAAFF
j_call: TRBJ2-5; d_call: NA; clone_size: NA; v_call: TRBV19; cdr3_nt: TGTGCCAGTAGTATTTATCCCGGGGCAATCCAAGAGACCCAGTACTTC; cdr3_aa: CASSIYPGAIQETQYF
j_call: TRBJ2-2; d_call: TRBD1; clone_size: NA; v_call: TRBV24-1; cdr3_nt: TGTGCCACCAGTACAGGGGGAGAGGTCACCGGGGAGCTGTTTTTT; cdr3_aa: CATSTGGEVTGELFF
j_call: TRBJ1-1; d_call: NA; clone_size: few; v_call: TRBV20-1; cdr3_nt: TGCAGTGCTTTCGACAGTTCGAACACTGAAGCTTTCTTT; cdr3_aa: CSAFDSSNTEAFF
j_call: TRBJ2-2; d_call: NA; clone_size: NA; v_call: TRBV20-1; cdr3_nt: TGCAGTGCTAGAGATTTCCGGGCGTCCAACACCGGGGAGCTGTTTTTT; cdr3_aa: CSARDFRASNTGELFF
j_call: TRBJ2-7; d_call: NA; clone_size: many; v_call: TRBV12-3/TRBV12-4; cdr3_nt: TGTGCCAGCAGCCCGGAGGGCTTGTACTACGAGCAGTACTTC; cdr3_aa: CASSPEGLYYEQYF
j_call: TRBJ2-1; d_call: TRBD2; clone_size: once; v_call: TRBV20-1; cdr3_nt: TGCAGTGCTGAAGACCTAGCGGGAGGCGGTGAGCAGTTCTTC; cdr3_aa: CSAEDLAGGGEQFF
j_call: TRBJ2-6; d_call: NA; clone_size: many; v_call: TRBV20-1; cdr3_nt: TGCAGTGCTAGGGTCGGGACACCTATCTCTGGGGCCAACGTCCTGACTTTC; cdr3_aa: CSARVGTPISGANVLTF
j_call: TRBJ2-7; d_call: TRBD2; clone_size: few; v_call: TRBV20-1; cdr3_nt: TGCAGTGCTGACCCGGGAGGGCCTATTCGGGAGGAGCAGTACTTC; cdr3_aa: CSADPGGPIREEQYF
j_call: TRBJ2-7; d_call: TRBD2; clone_size: many; v_call: TRBV7-9; cdr3_nt: TGTGCCAGCAGAATCGGGGGTAGCGGGAGTAACGAGCAGTACTTC; cdr3_aa: CASRIGGSGSNEQYF
j_call: TRBJ2-1; d_call: NA; clone_size: few; v_call: TRBV18; cdr3_nt: TGTGCCAGCTCACTAGCTAGAGATCGGGATGAGCAGTTCTTC; cdr3_aa: CASSLARDRDEQFF
j_call: TRBJ2-7; d_call: NA; clone_size: NA; v_call: TRBV18; cdr3_nt: TGTGCCAGCTCACCACCGAGCACAGGAACCTACGAGCAGTACTTC; cdr3_aa: CASSPPSTGTYEQYF
j_call: TRBJ1-5; d_call: NA; clone_size: NA; v_call: TRBV5-6; cdr3_nt: TGTGCCAGCAGCTTGGGGGTCTTCAATCAGCCCCAGCATTTT; cdr3_aa: CASSLGVFNQPQHF
j_call: TRBJ2-3; d_call: TRBD1; clone_size: NA; v_call: TRBV7-3; cdr3_nt: TGCGTCAGCAGCTCGACAGGGAGCACAGATACGCAGTATTTT; cdr3_aa: CVSSSTGSTDTQYF
j_call: TRBJ2-3; d_call: NA; clone_size: NA; v_call: TRBV2; cdr3_nt: TGTGCCAGCCACGGACGGACTAAAACAGATACGCAGTATTTT; cdr3_aa: CASHGRTKTDTQYF
j_call: TRBJ1-5; d_call: TRBD1; clone_size: once; v_call: TRBV28; cdr3_nt: TGTGCCAGCGCTTACCTACAGGGGAATCAGCCCCAGCATTTT; cdr3_aa: CASAYLQGNQPQHF
j_call: TRBJ2-3; d_call: TRBD2; clone_size: NA; v_call: TRBV7-3; cdr3_nt: TGTGCCAGCAGCTTATTGGGCCTAGCGGTCGGCACAGATACGCAGTATTTT; cdr3_aa: CASSLLGLAVGTDTQYF
j_call: TRBJ2-4; d_call: TRBD1; clone_size: NA; v_call: TRBV4-1; cdr3_nt: TGCGCCAGCAGCCGCGGACAGGGCGATACCAAAAACATTCAGTACTTC; cdr3_aa: CASSRGQGDTKNIQYF
j_call: TRBJ2-5; d_call: TRBD1; clone_size: NA; v_call: TRBV14; cdr3_nt: TGTGCCAGCAGCCAACTACAGGGGTTTGAGGAGACCCAGTACTTC; cdr3_aa: CASSQLQGFEETQYF
j_call: TRBJ2-7; d_call: NA; clone_size: NA; v_call: TRBV19; cdr3_nt: TGTGCCAGTAGTATCGACCGGACTCCTCGCTACGAGCAGTACTTC; cdr3_aa: CASSIDRTPRYEQYF
j_call: TRBJ1-2; d_call: NA; clone_size: few; v_call: TRBV5-1; cdr3_nt: TGCGCCAGCAGCTTGGGAGACCGGGACACTCCCGGCTACACCTTC; cdr3_aa: CASSLGDRDTPGYTF
j_call: TRBJ2-1; d_call: NA; clone_size: many; v_call: TRBV5-1; cdr3_nt: TGCGCCAGCAGCCCCGGGACCGCCGAACGTAATGAGCAGTTCTTC; cdr3_aa: CASSPGTAERNEQFF
j_call: TRBJ2-1; d_call: NA; clone_size: few; v_call: TRBV20-1; cdr3_nt: TGCAGTGTAGAGGGGGACACCTCCTACAATGAGCAGTTCTTC; cdr3_aa: CSVEGDTSYNEQFF
j_call: TRBJ2-3; d_call: NA; clone_size: NA; v_call: TRBV30; cdr3_nt: TGTGCCTGGATAGGCGGGAGCACAGATACGCAGTATTTT; cdr3_aa: CAWIGGSTDTQYF